Sequencing of this TCR beta chain was carried out in a study of shared clonotypes between healthy human individuals. V was pared by 3 bases and J by 15 bases, with 17 bases of the junction left unmatched. Germline CDR1 KGHSH, CDR2 LQKENI. This CDR3 region has 15 residues. Here immunoSEQ multiplex PCR was the method, and the copy in TCRdb shows in-frame clones only, minus some. The table shows over a million clones, with more than 75% occurring only once. The origin of this receptor is a man younger than 35 in good health. Some clones in this sample may be carry-over from other donors' samples. This rearrangement joins TRBV18 to TRBJ2-4; TRBD1 matches at 7 bases. Sequenced sample: memory CD4+ T cells from PBMCs. Subset indicated: CD45RA-negative fraction. As DNA, the CDR3 is TGTGCCAGCTCACCGGGACAGCCTAAGGAAGACCCGCTGTACTTC. This sequence encodes CASSPGQPKEDPLYF.